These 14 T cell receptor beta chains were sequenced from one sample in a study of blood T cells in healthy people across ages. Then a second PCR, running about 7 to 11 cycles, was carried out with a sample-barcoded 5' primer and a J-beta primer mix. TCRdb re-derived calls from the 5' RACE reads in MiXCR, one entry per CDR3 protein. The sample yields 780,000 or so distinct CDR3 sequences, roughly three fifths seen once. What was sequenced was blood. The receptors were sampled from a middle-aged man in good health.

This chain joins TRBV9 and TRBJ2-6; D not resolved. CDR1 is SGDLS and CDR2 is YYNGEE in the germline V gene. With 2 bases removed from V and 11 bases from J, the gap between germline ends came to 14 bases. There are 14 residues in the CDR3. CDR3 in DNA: TGTGCCAGCAGCGTTAGGCTCCCCACAGACGTCCTGACTTTC. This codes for CASSVRLPTDVLTF.

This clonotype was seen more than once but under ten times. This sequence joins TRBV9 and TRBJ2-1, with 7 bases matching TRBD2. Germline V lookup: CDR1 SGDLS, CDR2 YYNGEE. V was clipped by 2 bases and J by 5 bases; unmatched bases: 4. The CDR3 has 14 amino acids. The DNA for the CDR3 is TGTGCCAGCAGCGTTGGCGGGGGTAACAATGAGCAGTTCTTC. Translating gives CASSVGGGNNEQFF.

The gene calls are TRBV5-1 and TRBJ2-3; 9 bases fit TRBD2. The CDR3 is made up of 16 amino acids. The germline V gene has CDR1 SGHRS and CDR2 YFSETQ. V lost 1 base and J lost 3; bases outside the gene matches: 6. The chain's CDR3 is CASSLRAGGTTDTQYF. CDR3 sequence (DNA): TGCGCCAGCAGCTTGCGAGCGGGAGGTACGACAGATACGCAGTATTTT.

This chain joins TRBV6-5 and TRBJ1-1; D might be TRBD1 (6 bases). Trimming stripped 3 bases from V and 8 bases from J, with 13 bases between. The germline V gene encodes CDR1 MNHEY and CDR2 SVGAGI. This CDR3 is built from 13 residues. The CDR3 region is CASSYPPRGEAFF. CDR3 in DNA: TGTGCCAGCAGTTATCCCCCGAGGGGGGAAGCTTTCTTT.

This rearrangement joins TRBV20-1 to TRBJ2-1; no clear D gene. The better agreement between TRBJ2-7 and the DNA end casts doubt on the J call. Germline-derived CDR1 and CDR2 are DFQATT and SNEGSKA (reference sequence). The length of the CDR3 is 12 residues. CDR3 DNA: TGCAGTGCTAGAGGACGAAACAATGAGCAGTACTTC. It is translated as CSARGRNNEQYF.

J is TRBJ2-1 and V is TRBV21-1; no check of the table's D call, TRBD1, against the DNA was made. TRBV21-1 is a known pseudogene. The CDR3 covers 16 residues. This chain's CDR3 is CANGTPNDALKLEQFF. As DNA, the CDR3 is TGTGCCAATGGGACGCCGAACGATGCTCTCAAGCTGGAGCAGTTCTTC.

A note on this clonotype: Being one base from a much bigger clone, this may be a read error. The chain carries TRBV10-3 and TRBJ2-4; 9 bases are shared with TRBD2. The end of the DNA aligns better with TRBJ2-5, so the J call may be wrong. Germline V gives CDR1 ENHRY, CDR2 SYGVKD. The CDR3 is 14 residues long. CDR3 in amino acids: CAIGTSRSQETQYF. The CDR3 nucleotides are TGTGCCATCGGGACTAGCAGGAGCCAAGAGACCCAGTACTTC.

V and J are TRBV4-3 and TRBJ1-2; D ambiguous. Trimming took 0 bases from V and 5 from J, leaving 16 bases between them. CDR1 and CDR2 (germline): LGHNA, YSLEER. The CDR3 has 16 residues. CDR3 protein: CASSQDQAGIGYGYTF. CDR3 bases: TGCGCCAGCAGCCAAGATCAAGCGGGGATAGGGTATGGCTACACCTTC.

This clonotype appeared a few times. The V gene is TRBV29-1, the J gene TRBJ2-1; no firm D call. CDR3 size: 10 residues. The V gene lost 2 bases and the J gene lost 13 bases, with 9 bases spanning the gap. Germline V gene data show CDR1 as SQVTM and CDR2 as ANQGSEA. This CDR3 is CSVEKAAQFF. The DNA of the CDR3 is TGCAGCGTTGAAAAAGCTGCTCAGTTCTTC.

The CDR3 bases are TGCAGCGTCGCCGGGACAGGGGGCTCGGCCAAAAACATTCAGTACTTC. Its translation is CSVAGTGGSAKNIQYF. The genes are TRBV29-1 and TRBJ2-4, with 12 nucleotides matching TRBD1. The CDR3 is 16 amino acids. Germline CDR1 reads SQVTM; CDR2 reads ANQGSEA. With 6 bases clipped from V and 1 base from J, the junction kept 7 bases outside the gene matches. The full variable domain, its missing parts supplied by reference TRBV29-1 and TRBJ2-4, is SAVISQKPSRDICQRGTSLTIQCQVDSQVTMMFWYRQQPGQSLTLIATANQGSEATYESGFVIDKFPISRPNLTFSTLTVSNMSPEDSSIYLCSVAGTGGSAKNIQYFGAGTRLSVL.

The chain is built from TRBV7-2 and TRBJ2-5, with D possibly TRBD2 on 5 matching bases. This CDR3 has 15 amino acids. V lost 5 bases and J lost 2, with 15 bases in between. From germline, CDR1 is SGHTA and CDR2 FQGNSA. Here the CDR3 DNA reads TGTGCCAGCAGCCCCCAGCGGCGTGATCAAGAGACCCAGTACTTC. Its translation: CASSPQRRDQETQYF.

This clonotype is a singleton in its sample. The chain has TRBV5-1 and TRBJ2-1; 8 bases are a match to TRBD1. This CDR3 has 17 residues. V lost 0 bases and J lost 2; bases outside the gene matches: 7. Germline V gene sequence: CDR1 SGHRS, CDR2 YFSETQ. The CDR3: CASSLGRTGRTYNEQFF. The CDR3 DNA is TGCGCCAGCAGCTTGGGGCGGACAGGGCGGACCTACAATGAGCAGTTCTTC.

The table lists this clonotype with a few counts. This CDR3 is CASRRNINQPQHF. In DNA form, the CDR3 reads TGTGCCAGCCGGCGGAATATCAATCAGCCCCAGCATTTT. This chain joins TRBV7-9 and TRBJ1-5; no definite D call. This CDR3 spans 13 amino acids. Germline CDR1 SEHNR, CDR2 FQNEAQ (reference sequence). V lost 8 bases and J lost 3, with 11 bases in between. Combining the CDR3 with reference TRBV7-9 and TRBJ1-5 gives the whole variable domain DTGVSQNPRHKITKRGQNVTFRCDPISEHNRLYWYRQTLGQGPEFLTYFQNEAQLEKSRLLSDRFSAERPKGSFSTLEIQRTEQGDSAMYLCASRRNINQPQHFGDGTRLSIL.

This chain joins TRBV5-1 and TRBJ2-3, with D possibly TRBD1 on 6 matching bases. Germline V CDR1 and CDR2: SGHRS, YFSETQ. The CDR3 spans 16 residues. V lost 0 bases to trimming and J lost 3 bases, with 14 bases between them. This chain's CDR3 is CASSLGGRGSTDTQYF. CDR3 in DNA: TGCGCCAGCAGCTTGGGTGGCAGGGGATCAACAGATACGCAGTATTTT.